A selection of T cell receptor beta chains follows, all from one sample in a study of OX40 agonist ivuxolimab in advanced cancers. Repertoires were generated with immunoSEQ multiplex PCR, while TCRdb's copy carries only in-frame clones and drops some. The table shows 34,000 or so clones, with roughly 89% occurring only once. Sequences were derived from CD4+ or CD8+ T cells sorted from blood, sampled in a trial of the OX40 agonist ivuxolimab. The receptors derive from an adult with an advanced solid tumor such as melanoma, head and neck, liver or kidney cancer. Both conserved end residues are part of each CDR3. A D gene is named only where the DNA matches it firmly. Size is omitted from some rows. Given values are once, few, many or a class for expanded clones.

>-|TRBJ2-7|TRBV18|15|-
TGTGCCAGCTCACCACCGGGGACTCCCGTAGGGGAGCAGTACTTC
CASSPPGTPVGEQYF
>-|TRBJ2-5|TRBV7-9|15|-
TGTGCCAGCAGCCCGCGGACAGCCGTCCAAGAGACCCAGTACTTC
CASSPRTAVQETQYF
>-|TRBJ1-1|TRBV23-1|14|-
TGCGCCAGCAGTGCGGAAACAACTGGGTATGAAGCTTTCTTT
CASSAETTGYEAFF
>once|TRBJ1-2|TRBV6-6|14|TRBD1
TGTGCCAGCAGTGCCCGGGACAGGCTCCGTGGCTACACCTTC
CASSARDRLRGYTF
>-|TRBJ2-7|TRBV6-5|13|-
TGTGCCAGCAGTACTACAGGGTTCTACGAGCAGTACTTC
CASSTTGFYEQYF
>-|TRBJ2-1|TRBV4-1|14|-
TGCGCCAGCAGCCAATCAACTAGCACCCATGAGCAGTTCTTC
CASSQSTSTHEQFF
>once|TRBJ2-3|TRBV18|11|-
TGTGCCAGCTCACCGGTAGATACGCAGTATTTT
CASSPVDTQYF
>-|TRBJ2-7|TRBV7-6|14|-
TGTGCCAGCAGCTTAGGAGGGCCCGGATACGAGCAGTACTTC
CASSLGGPGYEQYF
>-|TRBJ1-5|TRBV4-2|15|-
TGTGCCAGCAGCCAGGGTTTAGGAGGAATCCAGCCCCAGCATTTT
CASSQGLGGIQPQHF
>-|TRBJ2-3|TRBV6-6|16|-
TGTGCCAGCAGTTACCAGGGGACACCGGGCTACGATACGCAGTATTTT
CASSYQGTPGYDTQYF
>-|TRBJ2-5|TRBV2|13|TRBD2
TGTGCCACCTTTAGCGGGGGCCAAGAGACCCAGTACTTC
CATFSGGQETQYF
>-|TRBJ2-5|TRBV11-2|16|TRBD2
TGTGCCAGCAGCTTCTCCCAGCGGGAGAGGGGAGAGACCCAGTACTTC
CASSFSQRERGETQYF
>-|TRBJ2-5|TRBV28|15|TRBD1
TGTGCCAGCAGTTTATGGACAGGGGGCGGAGAGACCCAGTACTTC
CASSLWTGGGETQYF
>once|TRBJ1-4|TRBV4-2|16|-
TGTGCCAGCAGCCAAGAACTGAGGGGAAGGAACGAAAAACTGTTTTTT
CASSQELRGRNEKLFF
>-|TRBJ1-1|TRBV27|15|-
TGTGCCAGCAGTTATTTGGGGGTGGGGGGCACTGAAGCTTTCTTT
CASSYLGVGGTEAFF
>-|TRBJ2-7|TRBV11-2|14|TRBD1
TGTGCCAGCAGCTTATGGACAGGGACGGGTGAGCAGTACTTC
CASSLWTGTGEQYF
>-|TRBJ2-7|TRBV28|15|-
TGTGCCAGCAGGGGACTCACCAGGAGCCCCTACGAGCAGTACTTC
CASRGLTRSPYEQYF
>-|TRBJ2-1|TRBV14|13|-
TGTGCCAGCAGCCACCCCGGAGATATGGAGCAGTTCTTC
CASSHPGDMEQFF
>-|TRBJ1-6|TRBV14|16|-
TGTGCCAGCAGCCAAGACAGTGTTGCGGGGAATTCACCCCTCCACTTT
CASSQDSVAGNSPLHF
>-|TRBJ1-4|TRBV5-4|15|-
TGTGCCAGCCGTCCGGAGCCAGCAACTAATGAAAAACTGTTTTTT
CASRPEPATNEKLFF
>once|TRBJ1-3|TRBV2|16|-
TGTGCCAGCAGTCGGACCGCGTGGGGGTCTGGAAACACCATATATTTT
CASSRTAWGSGNTIYF
>once|TRBJ2-7|TRBV9|16|TRBD2
TGTGCCAGCAGCGTAGAACCGGGACTAGCGTACGACGAGCAGTACTTC
CASSVEPGLAYDEQYF
>-|TRBJ2-7|TRBV7-6|14|-
TGTGCCAGCAGTTCCGGGGGCCCTACCTACGAGCAGTACTTC
CASSSGGPTYEQYF
>-|TRBJ2-7|TRBV11-2|12|-
TGTGCCAGCAGCGAAGCACCCTACGAGCAGTACTTC
CASSEAPYEQYF
>-|TRBJ2-2|TRBV4-2|17|TRBD2
TGTGCCAGCAGCCATCCTACTAGCGGGGTTTACACCGGGGAGCTGTTTTTT
CASSHPTSGVYTGELFF
>-|TRBJ2-7|TRBV25-1|12|TRBD1
TGTGCCAGCGGACAGGGGGCCTACGAGCAGTACTTC
CASGQGAYEQYF
>-|TRBJ1-1|TRBV9|13|-
TGTGCCAGCAGCGTAGTGGGGTCCACTGAAGCTTTCTTT
CASSVVGSTEAFF
>-|TRBJ1-4|TRBV6-1|17|-
TGTGCCAGCAGTGAAGTTACCGGCGGTTCAACTAATGAAAAACTGTTTTTT
CASSEVTGGSTNEKLFF
>-|TRBJ2-7|TRBV7-9|14|-
TGTGCCAGCAGCTTACCAGCGAGCTCCTACGAGCAGTACTTC
CASSLPASSYEQYF
>-|TRBJ2-6|TRBV5-8|16|-
TGTGCCAGCAGCTTGGCTTCGGAGACTGGGGCCAACGTCCTGACTTTC
CASSLASETGANVLTF
>-|TRBJ2-3|TRBV5-6|14|-
TGTGCCAGCAGCCTAGGACGGTACACAGATACGCAGTATTTT
CASSLGRYTDTQYF
>-|TRBJ1-2|TRBV6-8|11|-
TGTGCCAGCATTCAGGGCACCTCCTACACCTTC
CASIQGTSYTF
>-|TRBJ1-1|TRBV5-5|15|-
TGTGCCAGCAGCTTGTTCGCAGATATGAACACTGAAGCTTTCTTT
CASSLFADMNTEAFF
>-|TRBJ1-1|TRBV10-2|14|-
TGCGCCAGCAGTGAGGGGGCGGAACTAGCTGAAGCTTTCTTT
CASSEGAELAEAFF
>-|TRBJ2-7|TRBV2|13|-
TGTGCCAGCAGTGAGAACAGGTACTACGAGCAGTACTTC
CASSENRYYEQYF
>-|TRBJ2-2|TRBV10-3|19|-
TGTGCCATCAGTGAGAAGAGGGGCAGCCGCACGTCGAACACCGGGGAGCTGTTTTTT
CAISEKRGSRTSNTGELFF
>large|TRBJ2-1|TRBV5-6|17|TRBD2
TGTGCCAGCAGCTTGGGGACTAGCGGGAGGGAAGTCGATGAGCAGTTCTTC
CASSLGTSGREVDEQFF
>-|TRBJ1-1|TRBV27|15|-
TGTGCCAGCAGCCTCGTGAGTCAGATTAACACTGAAGCTTTCTTT
CASSLVSQINTEAFF
>few|TRBJ2-1|TRBV7-8|14|TRBD1
TGTGCCAGCAGCTTAAACAGACAGGGCAATGAGCAGTTCTTC
CASSLNRQGNEQFF
>-|TRBJ2-3|TRBV25-1|11|-
TGTGCCATCCTTAGCACAGATACGCAGTATTTT
CAILSTDTQYF
>-|TRBJ2-2|TRBV29-1|13|-
TGCAGCGCATCCGGGCCCATCTCCGGGGAGCTGTTTTTT
CSASGPISGELFF